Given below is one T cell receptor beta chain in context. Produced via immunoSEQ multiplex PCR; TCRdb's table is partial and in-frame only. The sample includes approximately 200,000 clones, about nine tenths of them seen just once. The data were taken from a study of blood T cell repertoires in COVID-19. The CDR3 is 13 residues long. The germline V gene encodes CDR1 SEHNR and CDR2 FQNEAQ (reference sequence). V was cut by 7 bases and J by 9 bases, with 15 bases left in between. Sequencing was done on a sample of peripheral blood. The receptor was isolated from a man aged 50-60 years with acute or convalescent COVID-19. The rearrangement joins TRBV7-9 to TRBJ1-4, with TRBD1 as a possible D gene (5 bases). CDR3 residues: CASTGAAMKKLFF. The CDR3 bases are TGTGCCAGCACTGGGGCAGCAATGAAAAAACTGTTTTTT.